This T cell receptor beta chain was found in a study of immune characterization of retroperitoneal liposarcoma. Each CDR3 protein gets one entry after TCRdb re-called the PCR reads with MiXCR. The sample has 8,500 to 11,000 distinct CDR3 sequences; 28% are singletons. CDR3 length equals 18 residues. With 7 bases removed from V and 4 bases from J, the gap between germline ends came to 26 bases. Germline loops: CDR1 WNHNN, CDR2 SYGVQD (reference sequence). Sequences were obtained from tumor tissue. V is TRBV10-1 and J is TRBJ1-5; D call uncertain. This clonotype originated in a female donor with retroperitoneal liposarcoma. CDR3 nucleotides: TGCGCCAGCACCGTAAGCGGGCCTGGGGTTGTAGGGAATCAGCCCCAGCATTTT. Protein: CASTVSGPGVVGNQPQHF.